The T cell receptor (beta chain) described here comes from a study of glioma-infiltrating T cells after dendritic cell vaccination. Documented time point: after dendritic cell vaccination, including at tumor progression/relapse. The V segment lost 2 bases and the J segment 9 bases; nucleotides outside the gene matches: 9. The germline CDR1 and CDR2 sequences are SGDLS and YYNGEE. CDR3 length equals 15 residues. Repertoires were generated with immunoSEQ multiplex PCR, while TCRdb's copy carries only in-frame clones and drops some. The sample records more than 45,000 clones, approximately 83% being singletons.

The specimen comprised blood, sampled after dendritic cell vaccination. This rearrangement joins TRBV9 to TRBJ2-1, with 9 bases lining up with TRBD2. The source is a human donor with glioblastoma. CDR3 amino acids: CASSVLAGGHIEQFF. The CDR3 nucleotides are TGTGCCAGCAGCGTTCTTGCGGGGGGGCACATTGAGCAGTTCTTC.